This T cell receptor (beta chain) was observed in a study of shared clonotypes between healthy human individuals. Study-level points and caveats: The rarefaction results pointed to incomplete sorted-subset sequencing despite large depth.

A remark on this clone: Its antigen is not identified.

V gave up 5 bases and J gave up 5 bases, with 19 bases separating them. Germline V gene data show CDR1 as MNHEY and CDR2 as SVGAGI. The CDR3 has 15 residues. As originally analysed: Junction-only sequences without quality scores were provided by ImmunoSEQ, so filtering was different. Assay used: immunoSEQ multiplex PCR; TCRdb lists only in-frame clones, some missing. V and J calls and clone size are copied from that table; D and trimming were computed from the DNA. The profile covers over 850,000 clones, with around 78% appearing a single time and 0.6% to 0.7% taken by the ten largest. The chain couples TRBV6-5 to TRBJ2-7, with D possibly matching TRBD2 (6 bases). This TCR was recovered from a man between 18 and 29 years old in good health. Some clones in this sample may be carry-over from other donors' samples. The sequencing sample was made of memory CD4+ T cells from PBMCs. The subset: CD45RA-negative fraction. The CDR3 DNA sequence: TGTGCCAGCAGTCAAAGGAGGGCCACTTTCGACGAGCAGTACTTC. Translating it yields CASSQRRATFDEQYF.